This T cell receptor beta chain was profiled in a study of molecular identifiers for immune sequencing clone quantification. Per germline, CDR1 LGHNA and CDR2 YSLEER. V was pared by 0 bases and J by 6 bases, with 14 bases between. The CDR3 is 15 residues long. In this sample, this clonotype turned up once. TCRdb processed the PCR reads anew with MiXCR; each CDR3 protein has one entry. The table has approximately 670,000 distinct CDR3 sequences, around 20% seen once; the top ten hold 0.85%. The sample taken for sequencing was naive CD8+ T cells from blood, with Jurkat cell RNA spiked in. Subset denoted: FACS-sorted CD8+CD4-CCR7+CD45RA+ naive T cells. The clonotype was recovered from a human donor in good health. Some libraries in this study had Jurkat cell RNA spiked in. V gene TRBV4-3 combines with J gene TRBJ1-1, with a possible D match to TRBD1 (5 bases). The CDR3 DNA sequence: TGCGCCAGCAGCCAAGATCGTCGGGGGATCGCTGAAGCTTTCTTT. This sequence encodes CASSQDRRGIAEAFF.